What follows is one T cell receptor (beta chain) and its context. In the authors' workflow: For nucleated cells, counts were estimated from reference gene primer amplification. The method was immunoSEQ multiplex PCR; TCRdb's version includes in-frame clones alone and lacks a portion of them. The V and J calls and clone size are taken from that table; D and trimming were inferred from the DNA. Among approximately 210,000 clones listed, around nine tenths were seen once. V was pared by 1 base and J by 7 bases, with 20 bases between. The CDR3 runs to 17 residues. In germline, CDR1 is LNHDA, CDR2 SQIVND (reference sequence). This record belongs to a study of blood T cell repertoires in COVID-19. Study-level information: Researchers got acute and convalescent COVID-19 samples from the United States, Italy and Spain.

V gene TRBV19 combines with J gene TRBJ2-1; tentative D call: TRBD2 (6 bases). The material sequenced was peripheral blood. The receptor comes from a middle-aged woman with acute or convalescent COVID-19. The CDR3 DNA sequence: TGTGCCAGTAGTATAGTAGCCGGGGGAAGTTCATTGAATGAGCAGTTCTTC. This sequence encodes CASSIVAGGSSLNEQFF.